This TCR beta chain was observed in a study of Tregs in tolerant kidney transplant recipients. The assay was immunoSEQ multiplex PCR, and TCRdb's table has in-frame clones only and misses some. The table records about 78,000 clones, approximately 90% of them present only once. Unstimulated Tregs (CD4+CD25+CD127-) and CD4+CD25- non-Tregs were sorted from PBMCs. Study-wide results and limits: Validation in larger populations is needed because few patients were studied. In tolerant patients, donor-specific Tregs outgrew total Tregs, suggesting antigen-driven expansion.

Germline lookup yields CDR1 GTSNPN and CDR2 SVGIG (reference sequence). The V gene lost 1 base and the J gene lost 5 bases, with 11 bases spanning the gap. The CDR3 is made up of 13 amino acids. Worth noting for this clone: Its specificity is not known.

The TCR originated in a human donor who received a combined kidney and bone marrow transplant. The source material was Tregs from blood, sampled before the transplant. The chain joins TRBV30 to TRBJ1-1; D remains unclear. This CDR3 is CAWSAHSGTEAFF. The CDR3, as DNA: TGTGCCTGGAGTGCTCATAGTGGAACTGAAGCTTTCTTT.